This T cell receptor (beta chain) derives from a study of identical twins. Study results and limitations: Within monozygotic twins, out-of-frame TCR alpha sharing was underestimated by the models. Excess twin sharing in beta out-of-frame sequences was weaker. Instead of following the same donors, the conclusions were based on cross-sectional statistical analysis.

This CDR3 comprises 14 residues. Looked up from germline, CDR1 is SGHVS and CDR2 is FQNEAQ. The J segment lost 3 bases and the V segment lost 5 bases, leaving 3 bases of the junction unmatched. This clonotype has a handful of counts. Its antigen is not known. From the 5' RACE reads, TCRdb called clonotypes with MiXCR, one entry per CDR3 protein. Among 510,000 or so distinct CDR3 sequences, over 12% were seen once, and the ten largest hold more than 0.4%. The sample also formed part of further work on yellow fever vaccine responses in identical twins.

Sequenced: CD4+ T cells sorted from blood. The TCR comes from a woman in her late teens or twenties in good health. The V call is TRBV7-8, the J call TRBJ2-3; 9 positions match TRBD2. Here the CDR3 reads CASSHSGGTDTQYF. CDR3 in DNA: TGTGCCAGCAGCCATAGCGGGGGAACAGATACGCAGTATTTT.